The clone carrying this T cell receptor (beta chain) was counted many times. TCRdb redid the calling of the PCR reads with MiXCR, one entry per CDR3 protein. The data contain tens of thousands of distinct CDR3 sequences, roughly a third of them singletons. CDR1 is MNHNS and CDR2 is SASEGT in the germline V gene. Deletions cut 8 bases from V and 1 base from J, with 11 bases between. This CDR3 has 13 amino acids. This specimen belongs to a study of tumor-infiltrating lymphocytes in oesophageal squamous cell carcinoma. The sample consisted of esophageal tumor tissue. This receptor was obtained from a female donor with esophageal squamous cell carcinoma. V is TRBV6-1 and J is TRBJ1-2; no clear D. The CDR3 DNA is TGTGCCAGCGCGGGAGTAAATAACTATGGCTACACCTTC. This gives the protein CASAGVNNYGYTF.